This T cell receptor (beta chain) is from a study of identifying expanded T cells in peripheral blood. Broader study findings: Technical replicates showed around 1.3 changed clones; approximately two weeks roughly 18; four weeks 19. Clone count variance between approximately two-week samples rose with total template count.

Data came from immunoSEQ multiplex PCR; TCRdb stores just in-frame clones and leaves some out. This sample has 45,000 to 75,000 clones, with about 80% found just once. Healthy donors had no documented immune events, such as infections, while sampled. A remark on this clone: Its antigen is currently unknown.

Sequenced input: blood. This receptor was identified in a person aged 18-70 years in good health.

CDR3 sequence: CASSLELNTEAFF. CDR3 bases: TGTGCCAGCAGCTTAGAGCTGAACACTGAAGCTTTCTTT. V is TRBV7-9 and J is TRBJ1-1; no reliable D call. CDR3 length: 13 amino acids. CDR1 is SEHNR, CDR2 FQNEAQ, per germline (reference sequence). V was pared by 1 base and J by 0 bases, with 3 bases between.